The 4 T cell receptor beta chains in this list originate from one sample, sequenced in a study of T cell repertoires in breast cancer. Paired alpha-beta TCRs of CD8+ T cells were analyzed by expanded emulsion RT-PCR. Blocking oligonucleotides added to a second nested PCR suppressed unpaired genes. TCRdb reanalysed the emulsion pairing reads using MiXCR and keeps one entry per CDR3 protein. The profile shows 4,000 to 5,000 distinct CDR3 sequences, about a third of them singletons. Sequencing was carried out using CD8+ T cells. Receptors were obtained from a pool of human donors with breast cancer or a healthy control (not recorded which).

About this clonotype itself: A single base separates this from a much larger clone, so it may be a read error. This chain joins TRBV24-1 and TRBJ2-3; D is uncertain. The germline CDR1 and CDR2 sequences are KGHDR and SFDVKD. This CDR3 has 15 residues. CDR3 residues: CATSYLNGITDTQYF. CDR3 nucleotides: TGTGCCACCAGTTATTTGAACGGAATCACAGATACGCAGTATTTT.

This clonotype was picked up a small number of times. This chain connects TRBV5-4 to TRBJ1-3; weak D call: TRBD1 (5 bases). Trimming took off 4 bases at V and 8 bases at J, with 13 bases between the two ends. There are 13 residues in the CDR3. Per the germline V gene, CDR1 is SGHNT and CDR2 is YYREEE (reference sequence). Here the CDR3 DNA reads TGTGCCAGCAGCGGGACTCCCTGGGACACCATATATTTT. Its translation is CASSGTPWDTIYF.

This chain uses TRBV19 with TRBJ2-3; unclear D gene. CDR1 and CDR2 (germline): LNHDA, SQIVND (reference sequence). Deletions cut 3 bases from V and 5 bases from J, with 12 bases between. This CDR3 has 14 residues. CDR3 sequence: CASSIGGSRDTQYF. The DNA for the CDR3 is TGTGCCAGTAGTATCGGCGGCTCAAGAGATACGCAGTATTTT.

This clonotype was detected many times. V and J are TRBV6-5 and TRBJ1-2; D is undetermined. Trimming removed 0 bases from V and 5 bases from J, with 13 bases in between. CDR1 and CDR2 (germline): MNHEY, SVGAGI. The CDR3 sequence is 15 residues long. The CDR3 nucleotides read TGTGCCAGCAGTTACTCGTTTGCGGCTGTTTATGGCTACACCTTC. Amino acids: CASSYSFAAVYGYTF.